A single sample gave rise to the 2 T cell receptor beta chains below, sequenced in a study of blood T cells in healthy people across ages (dated by TCRdb to the mid-2010s). The library was generated by 5' RACE. Data came from an Illumina HiSeq 2500. A second PCR of about 6 to 11 cycles was run with a J-beta primer mix and a sample-barcoded 5' primer. TCRdb reprocessing: public reads trimmed at Q25 with fastp, clones called with MiXCR, in-frame beta chains kept. Under each unique CDR3 protein, matching rows form one entry showing the most common genes and DNA. The sample data list just under 900,000 distinct CDR3 sequences, and less than 35% of these were observed just once. The ten biggest clones cover roughly 17% of the sample. What was sequenced was blood. Receptors were obtained from a woman aged 80 or over in good health.

The table lists this clonotype with a count of one. A much larger clone differs by one base, so this may be a read error. Because the CDR3 is missing its conserved closing phenylalanine or tryptophan, this is likely a read error. The chain links TRBV7-2 to TRBJ1-6; no definite D call. CDR1 SGHTA and CDR2 FQGNSA come from the germline V gene. Trimming pared 1 base from V and 10 bases from J, leaving 20 bases between. The CDR3 runs 17 residues. This CDR3 is CASSLDPARISGSPLHS. In nucleotides, the CDR3 is TGTGCCAGCAGCTTAGATCCAGCCCGGATTAGCGGCTCACCCCTCCACTCT.

V is TRBV7-9 and J is TRBJ1-6; a weak D match, TRBD1 (5 bases). Per germline, CDR1 SEHNR and CDR2 FQNEAQ (reference sequence). The V gene lost 7 bases and the J gene lost 9 bases, with 22 bases spanning the gap. The CDR3 consists of 16 residues. This chain's CDR3 is CASTGAGPVGGSPLHF. CDR3 DNA sequence: TGTGCCAGCACCGGGGCGGGGCCGGTGGGAGGTTCACCCCTCCACTTT. The full variable domain, with the rest looked up from reference TRBV7-9 and TRBJ1-6, is DTGVSQNPRHKITKRGQNVTFRCDPISEHNRLYWYRQTLGQGPEFLTYFQNEAQLEKSRLLSDRFSAERPKGSFSTLEIQRTEQGDSAMYLCASTGAGPVGGSPLHFGNGTRLTVT.